This record concerns one T cell receptor beta chain sequence. This clone was observed a single time. What antigen it recognizes has not been identified. The sample holds no much larger clone one base away, and base qualities are not on file. The immunoSEQ Assay, a bias-controlled multiplex PCR, was used to amplify TCRbeta CDR3 regions from genomic DNA. The original pipeline was this. The number of nucleated cells in each sample was estimated by amplification of reference gene primers within the assay. Sequence reads were collapsed and filtered to measure the absolute abundance of every unique TCRbeta CDR3 rearrangement. Productive Simpson clonality was computed per sample as the square root of Simpson's diversity index over productive rearrangements. TCRdb carries this immuneACCESS record with in-frame sequences only. Its versions omit some clonotypes, under half of them owing to an unresolved V gene in the studies checked, with the rest unexplained. V and J calls and clone size are given by that table; D and trimming were obtained from the DNA. For this sample the table gives tens of thousands of clones, of which over 80% were detected only once. The top ten hold around 15% of the sample.

From the cysteine through the phenylalanine, the CDR3 covers 14 amino acids. Just CDR3 DNA is preserved here, 42 bases in frame from base 1. V is cut by 8 bases and J by 6 bases, and the space between the germline ends is 16 bases. The germline V gene sets CDR1 to MNHEY and CDR2 to SVGAGI. This record comes from a study of blood T cell repertoires in COVID-19 (dated by TCRdb to between 2020 and 2021). Study-wide context: Collaborator samples came from the United States, Italy and Spain and covered acute and convalescent phases of COVID-19. The prospective study material was composed of cDNA or gDNA derived from T cells, B-cell-depleted T cells, or PBMCs. Subjects who had been exposed to COVID-19, were actively infected with it, or had recovered from it provided the deeply sampled blood TCRbeta repertoires that made up the dataset. A freely available public database, intended as a resource for researchers studying the immune response to SARS-CoV-2, is where the repertoires were released. The samples were drawn from two sources: the first 160 participants of the ongoing ImmuneRACE study, and 1,200 or so subjects contributed by 6 global collaborators. The sample metadata nearly always contained a de-identified subject ID, COVID-19 status, age in years and sex. Where available, HLA class I and class II types were taken from metadata supplied by the sample provider and were not determined by assay-based typing. Summary of the overall study and its limitations: The quantity of clinical and demographic metadata differed by source and by participant and was supplied without curation.

Collaborating institutions collected whole blood in K2EDTA tubes following their own protocols. For TCRbeta analysis, collaborators shipped samples as frozen whole blood, isolated PBMCs, or DNA extracted from either of those sample types. The sequenced material came from peripheral blood. The V and J genes are TRBV6-5 and TRBJ1-4; TRBD1 could be the D gene, as 6 bases match. The TCR sequence derives from an elderly woman with acute or convalescent COVID-19. CDR3 protein: CASSSRGAHEKLFF. At the DNA level, the sequence is TGTGCCAGCTCCTCTCGGGGGGCCCATGAAAAACTGTTTTTT.